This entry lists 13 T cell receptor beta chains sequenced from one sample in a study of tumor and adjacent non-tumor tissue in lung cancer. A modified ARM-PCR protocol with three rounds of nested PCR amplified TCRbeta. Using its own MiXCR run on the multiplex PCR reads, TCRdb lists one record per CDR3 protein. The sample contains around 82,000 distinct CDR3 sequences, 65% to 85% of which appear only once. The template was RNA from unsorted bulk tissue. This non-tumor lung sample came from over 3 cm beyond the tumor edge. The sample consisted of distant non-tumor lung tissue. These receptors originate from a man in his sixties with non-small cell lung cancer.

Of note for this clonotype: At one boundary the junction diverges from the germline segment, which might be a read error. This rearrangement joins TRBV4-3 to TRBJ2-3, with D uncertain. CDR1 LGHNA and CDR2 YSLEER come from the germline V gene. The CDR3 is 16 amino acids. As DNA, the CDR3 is TGCGCCTGCAGCCAAGATGGAGCCGGCACCACAGATACGCAGTATTTT. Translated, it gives CACSQDGAGTTDTQYF.

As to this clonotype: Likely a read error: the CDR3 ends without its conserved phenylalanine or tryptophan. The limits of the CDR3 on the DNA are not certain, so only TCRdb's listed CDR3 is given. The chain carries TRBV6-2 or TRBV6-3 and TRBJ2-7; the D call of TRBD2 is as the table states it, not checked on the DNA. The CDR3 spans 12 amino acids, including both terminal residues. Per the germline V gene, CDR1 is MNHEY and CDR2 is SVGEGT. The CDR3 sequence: CASSYVGAEQYL.

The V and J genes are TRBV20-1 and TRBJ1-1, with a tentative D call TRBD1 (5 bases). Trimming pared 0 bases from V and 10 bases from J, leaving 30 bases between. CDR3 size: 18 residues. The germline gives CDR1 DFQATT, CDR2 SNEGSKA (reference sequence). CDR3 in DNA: TGCAGTGCTAGAGATTGGCGGCAGGGCGCGGGGATGAACACAGCAGCTTTCTTT. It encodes CSARDWRQGAGMNTAAFF.

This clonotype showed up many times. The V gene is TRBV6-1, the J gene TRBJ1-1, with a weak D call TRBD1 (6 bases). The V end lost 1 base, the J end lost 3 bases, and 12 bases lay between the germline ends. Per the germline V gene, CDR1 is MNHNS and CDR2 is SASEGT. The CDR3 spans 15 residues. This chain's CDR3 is CASSEVGGADTEAFF. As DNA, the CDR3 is TGTGCCAGCAGTGAAGTCGGGGGGGCGGACACTGAAGCTTTCTTT.

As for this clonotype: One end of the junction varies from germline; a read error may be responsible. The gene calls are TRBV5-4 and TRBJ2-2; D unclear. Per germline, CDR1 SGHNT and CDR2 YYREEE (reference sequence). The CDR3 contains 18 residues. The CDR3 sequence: CASSLDGQQQTNTGELFF. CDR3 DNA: TGTGCCAGCAGCTTGGATGGTCAGCAGCAAACGAACACCGGTGAGCTGTTTTTT.

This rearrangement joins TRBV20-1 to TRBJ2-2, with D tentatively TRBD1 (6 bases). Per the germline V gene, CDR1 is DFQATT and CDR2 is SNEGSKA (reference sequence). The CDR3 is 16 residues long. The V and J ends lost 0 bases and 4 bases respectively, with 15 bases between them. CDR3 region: CSARDPRKGVTGELFF. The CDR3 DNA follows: TGCAGTGCTAGAGACCCACGAAAGGGGGTCACCGGGGAGCTGTTTTTT.

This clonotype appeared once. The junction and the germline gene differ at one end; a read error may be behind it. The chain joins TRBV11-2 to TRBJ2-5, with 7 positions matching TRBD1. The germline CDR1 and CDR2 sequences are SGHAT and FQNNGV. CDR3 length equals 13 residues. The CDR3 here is CASSFTGEEVQCF. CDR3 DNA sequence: TGTGCCAGCAGCTTTACAGGGGAAGAGGTCCAGTGCTTC.

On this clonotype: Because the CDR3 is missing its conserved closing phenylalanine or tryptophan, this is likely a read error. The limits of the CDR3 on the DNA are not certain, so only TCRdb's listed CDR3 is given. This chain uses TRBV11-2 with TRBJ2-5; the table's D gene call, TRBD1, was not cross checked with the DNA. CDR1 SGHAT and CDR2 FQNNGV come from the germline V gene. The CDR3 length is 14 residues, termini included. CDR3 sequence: CASSSGQDLESLYS.

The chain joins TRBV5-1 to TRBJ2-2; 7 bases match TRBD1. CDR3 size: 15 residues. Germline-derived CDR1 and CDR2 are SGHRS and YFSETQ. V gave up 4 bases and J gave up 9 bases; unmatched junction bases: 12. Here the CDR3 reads CASSQPDRAGWELFF. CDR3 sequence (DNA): TGCGCCAGCAGCCAACCCGACAGGGCGGGCTGGGAGCTGTTTTTT. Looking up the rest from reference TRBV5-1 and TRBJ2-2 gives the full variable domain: KAGVTQTPRYLIKTRGQQVTLSCSPISGHRSVSWYQQTPGQGLQFLFEYFSETQRNKGNFPGRFSGRQFSNSRSEMNVSTLELGDSALYLCASSQPDRAGWELFFGEGSRLTVL.

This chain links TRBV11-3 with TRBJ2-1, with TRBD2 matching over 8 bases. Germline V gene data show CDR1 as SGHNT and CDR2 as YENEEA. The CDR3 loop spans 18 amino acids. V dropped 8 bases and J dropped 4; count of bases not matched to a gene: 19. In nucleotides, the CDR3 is TGTGCCAGCGGCGCCGGGAGGGGGACCCTTGATTTTTACAATGAGCAGTTCTTC. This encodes CASGAGRGTLDFYNEQFF. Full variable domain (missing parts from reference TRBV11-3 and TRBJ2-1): EAGVVQSPRYKIIEKKQPVAFWCNPISGHNTLYWYLQNLGQGPELLIRYENEEAVDDSQLPKDRFSAERLKGVDSTLKIQPAELGDSAVYLCASGAGRGTLDFYNEQFFGPGTRLTVL.

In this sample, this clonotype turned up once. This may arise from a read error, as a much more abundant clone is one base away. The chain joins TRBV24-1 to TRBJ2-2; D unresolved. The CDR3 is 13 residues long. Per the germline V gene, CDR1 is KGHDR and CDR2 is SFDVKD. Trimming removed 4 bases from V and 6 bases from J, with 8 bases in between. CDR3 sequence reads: CATSESVAGELFF. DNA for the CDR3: TGTGCCACCAGTGAGTCAGTGGCCGGGGAGCTGTTTTTT.

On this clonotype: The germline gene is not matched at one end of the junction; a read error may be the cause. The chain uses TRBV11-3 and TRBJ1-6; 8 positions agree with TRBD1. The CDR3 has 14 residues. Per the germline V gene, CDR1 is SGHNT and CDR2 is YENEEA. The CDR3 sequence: CASSSRTGNSPLHF. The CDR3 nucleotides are TGTGCCAGCAGCTCTAGGACAGGGAATTCACCCCTACACTTT.

The CDR3 region is CASSVGTSRFVLFF. CDR3 bases: TGTGCCAGCAGTGTCGGGACGTCCCGATTTGTGCTGTTCTTC. The chain has TRBV2 and TRBJ2-1; D may correspond to TRBD1 or TRBD2 (5 bases each). There are 14 residues in the CDR3. The V and J ends lost 4 bases and 15 bases respectively, with 22 bases between them. CDR1 is SNHLY and CDR2 is FYNNEI in the germline V gene.